One and the same sample provided the 22 T cell receptor beta chains below, sequenced in a study of T-cell memory formation after mild COVID-19 (dated by TCRdb to about 2021). The library was prepared using 5' RACE. The reads were generated on an Illumina NovaSeq 6000. Clones were called with MiXCR by TCRdb after fastp trimmed the public reads at Q25, and only in-frame beta chains were retained. All rows with the same CDR3 protein become a single entry with the most common DNA and genes. The sample yields fewer than 550,000 distinct CDR3 sequences; around 20% were counted once. Around 8% of the sample is held by the ten biggest clonotypes. The sequenced material came from PBMCs or a T cell subset sorted from them (not recorded which). The receptors here all came from an adult woman who had mild COVID-19 (a few samples of this study predate the infection). The sample titles of this study are shuffled in the database, so cell type and time point are left out; the donor was told from shared clones.

The chain links TRBV7-2 to TRBJ1-1; D is perhaps TRBD1 (5 bases). CDR1 and CDR2 (germline): SGHTA, FQGNSA. CDR3 size: 13 residues. V was clipped by 1 base and J by 10 bases, with 13 bases between them. In DNA form, the CDR3 reads TGTGCCAGCAGCTTAGTGGAAGGGCAGGGAGCTTTCTTT. Its translation: CASSLVEGQGAFF.

The gene calls are TRBV4-2 and TRBJ2-7; the D is unclear. This CDR3 has 12 residues. V was cut by 5 bases and J by 1 base, with 6 bases left in between. Germline V gene data show CDR1 as LGHNA and CDR2 as YNFKEQ. The CDR3 is CASSTFSYEQYF. The CDR3 DNA reads as TGTGCCAGCAGCACGTTTTCCTACGAGCAGTACTTC.

This clonotype turned up a few times. The chain carries TRBV9 and TRBJ2-3; TRBD2 matches 8 bases. V was pared by 0 bases and J by 8 bases, with 11 bases of the junction left unmatched. CDR3 length: 16 amino acids. CDR1 SGDLS and CDR2 YYNGEE come from the germline V gene. As DNA, the CDR3 is TGTGCCAGCAGCGTAGATCAGCGGGGGCCCCCCGCTACGCAGTATTTT. Translated: CASSVDQRGPPATQYF.

This clonotype has more than one count but fewer than ten. The rearrangement links TRBV7-6 to TRBJ1-6, with 9 nucleotides matching TRBD1. The length of the CDR3 is 15 residues. J was trimmed by 9 bases and V by 4 bases; bases with no gene match: 7. Germline CDR1 SGHVS, CDR2 FNYEAQ. CDR3 sequence (DNA): TGTGCCAGCAGCTACCGGGACAGGGAGAGTTCACCCCTCCACTTT. Translation: CASSYRDRESSPLHF.

The chain has TRBV20-1 and TRBJ2-1, with 15 positions matching TRBD2. This CDR3 is built from 18 residues. The ends lost 4 bases at V and 0 bases at J; junction bases unmatched: 7. Germline CDR1 and CDR2: DFQATT and SNEGSKA (reference sequence). CDR3 nucleotides: TGCAGTGCTACTGGACTAGCGGGAGGGAAGGGCTCCTACAATGAGCAGTTCTTC. It encodes CSATGLAGGKGSYNEQFF.

There are a few counts of this clonotype. The chain couples TRBV25-1 to TRBJ2-7; the D gene could be TRBD1 or TRBD2 (5 bases each). Germline assignment: CDR1 MGHDK and CDR2 SYGVNS. The CDR3 length is 17 residues. The V end was cut by 4 bases, the J end by 3 bases, with 22 bases between. The CDR3 sequence is CASSGLPGPLSNYEQYF. The CDR3 DNA reads TGTGCCAGCAGTGGACTACCGGGACCTTTGTCGAACTACGAGCAGTACTTC.

This clonotype has only a few counts. This chain links TRBV13 with TRBJ2-2; TRBD1 matches at 9 bases. Germline V gives CDR1 PRHDT, CDR2 FYEKMQ (reference sequence). The CDR3 is 17 amino acids. The V segment lost 5 bases and the J segment 1 base; nucleotides outside the gene matches: 8. In DNA, the CDR3 is TGTGCCAGCAGCCGGGGACAGGGTCTTCGGAACACCGGGGAGCTGTTTTTT. Protein sequence: CASSRGQGLRNTGELFF.

This clonotype occurred a few times. The chain links TRBV5-1 to TRBJ1-2; 7 nucleotides match TRBD1. V lost 2 bases to trimming and J lost 9 bases; unmatched junction nucleotides: 19. Germline V gene data show CDR1 as SGHRS and CDR2 as YFSETQ. CDR3 size: 17 residues. CDR3 nucleotides: TGCGCCAGCAGCTTAATGAACGACAGGGCTGCGGCGGGAAGCTACACCTTC. This translates into CASSLMNDRAAAGSYTF.

The chain combines TRBV5-1 with TRBJ1-4; TRBD1 is a possible D gene (5 bases). Trimming shortened V by 6 bases and J by 1 base, and 16 bases separated the two germline ends. CDR1 is SGHRS, CDR2 YFSETQ, per germline. The CDR3 covers 16 residues. The CDR3 sequence: CASKVGGERTNEKLFF. DNA of the CDR3: TGCGCCAGCAAGGTGGGGGGTGAGAGAACTAATGAAAAACTGTTTTTT.

This clonotype has only a few counts. V is TRBV6-1 and J is TRBJ2-1, with D hard to call. The germline V gene has CDR1 MNHNS and CDR2 SASEGT. The CDR3 consists of 11 residues. V dropped 3 bases and J dropped 7 bases, with 4 bases sitting between them. In nucleotides, the CDR3 is TGTGCCAGCAGTGAGATGAATGAGCAGTTCTTC. Translating gives CASSEMNEQFF.

This clonotype was observed a few times. The chain uses TRBV12-3 or TRBV12-4 and TRBJ2-1; D might be TRBD1 or TRBD2, each matching 5 bases. The CDR3 is 15 residues long. Trimming shortened V by 5 bases and J by 5 bases, and 16 bases separated the two germline ends. CDR3 in amino acids: CASSPRDSGHNEQFF. The CDR3 DNA reads as TGTGCCAGCAGTCCACGGGATTCAGGGCACAATGAGCAGTTCTTC.

V usage is TRBV3-1 and J usage is TRBJ1-3; D not resolved. The V gene's germline CDR1 is LGHDT and CDR2 YNNKEL (reference sequence). The CDR3 spans 16 residues. V lost 0 bases and J 0 bases, leaving 9 bases between the germline ends. The CDR3 region has the DNA TGTGCCAGCAGCCAAGATCGCGAAGTCTCTGGAAACACCATATATTTT. It translates to CASSQDREVSGNTIYF.

The CDR3 DNA follows: TGTGCCAGCAGCCCCTCGACTAGCGGGCCTAGGAGCGAGCAGTACTTC. It is translated as CASSPSTSGPRSEQYF. The J gene is TRBJ2-7, the V gene TRBV7-9; the match to TRBD2 covers 10 bases. V dropped 5 bases and J dropped 6; count of bases not matched to a gene: 13. In germline, CDR1 is SEHNR, CDR2 FQNEAQ (reference sequence). There are 16 residues in the CDR3.

This clonotype was counted only a few times. CDR3 amino acids: CASRPGRRNEQFF. CDR3 nucleotides: TGTGCCAGCAGACCGGGACGTCGCAATGAGCAGTTCTTC. The chain has TRBV12-3 or TRBV12-4 and TRBJ2-1; perhaps D is TRBD1 or TRBD2 (5 bases each). This CDR3 contains 13 residues. Trimming removed 6 bases from V and 6 bases from J, with 12 bases in between.

The chain combines TRBV24-1 with TRBJ1-4; 7 bases align to TRBD1. The CDR3 runs to 14 residues. V was clipped by 3 bases and J by 8 bases; unmatched bases: 5. The germline gives CDR1 KGHDR, CDR2 SFDVKD. As DNA, the CDR3 is TGTGCCACCAGTGATAGTGGACAGGCAGAAAAACTGTTTTTT. Residues: CATSDSGQAEKLFF.

This clonotype was picked up many times. The chain combines TRBV27 with TRBJ2-7, with no clear D. The V and J ends lost 0 bases and 3 bases respectively, with 6 bases between them. This CDR3 region has 13 residues. Germline V gene data show CDR1 as MNHEY and CDR2 as SMNVEV (reference sequence). This CDR3 is CASSLSASYEQYF. In nucleotides, the CDR3 is TGTGCCAGCAGTTTATCCGCTAGCTACGAGCAGTACTTC.

This clonotype was seen only a few times. J is TRBJ1-5 and V is TRBV4-1; unclear D gene. V lost 1 base and J lost 7, with 11 bases in between. In germline, CDR1 is MGHRA, CDR2 YSYEKL. This CDR3 is 14 amino acids long. The chain's CDR3 is CASSQGPGGQPQHF. In nucleotides, the CDR3 is TGCGCCAGCAGCCAAGGGCCTGGAGGACAGCCCCAGCATTTT.

This chain uses TRBV4-2 with TRBJ2-7; 7 bases match TRBD2. Germline CDR1 and CDR2: LGHNA and YNFKEQ. The ends lost 3 bases at V and 2 bases at J; junction bases unmatched: 19. There are 19 residues in the CDR3. CDR3 loop: CASSQRVLASSGNTYEQYF. CDR3 sequence (DNA): TGTGCCAGCAGCCAGAGAGTGTTGGCGTCTAGCGGTAATACCTACGAGCAGTACTTC.

The V call is TRBV7-6, the J call TRBJ2-7, with D perhaps TRBD2 (6 bases). V lost 1 base and J lost 7, with 11 bases in between. Germline assignment: CDR1 SGHVS and CDR2 FNYEAQ. This CDR3 region has 13 residues. CDR3: CASSLGGTVEQYF. CDR3 nucleotides: TGTGCCAGCAGCTTAGGGGGGACTGTGGAGCAGTACTTC.

This chain joins TRBV7-9 and TRBJ2-3, with D possibly matching TRBD1 (6 bases). Trimming removed 2 bases from V and 3 bases from J, with 12 bases in between. The CDR3 sequence is 15 residues long. CDR1 is SEHNR, CDR2 FQNEAQ, per germline (reference sequence). The CDR3 DNA follows: TGTGCCAGCAGCTTAACGGCTACAGGGACAGATACGCAGTATTTT. It is translated as CASSLTATGTDTQYF. The variable domain in full, with the rest retrieved from reference TRBV7-9 and TRBJ2-3, is DTGVSQNPRHKITKRGQNVTFRCDPISEHNRLYWYRQTLGQGPEFLTYFQNEAQLEKSRLLSDRFSAERPKGSFSTLEIQRTEQGDSAMYLCASSLTATGTDTQYFGPGTRLTVL.

A few counts support this clonotype. The gene calls are TRBV4-2 and TRBJ2-1, with 9 bases lining up with TRBD2. V gave up 0 bases and J gave up 2 bases; unmatched junction bases: 5. The CDR3 consists of 17 residues. Germline CDR1 is LGHNA and CDR2 is YNFKEQ. CDR3 sequence (DNA): TGTGCCAGCAGCCAAGACATGGCGGGAGGGCCCTACAATGAGCAGTTCTTC. It translates to CASSQDMAGGPYNEQFF.

This chain connects TRBV7-3 to TRBJ2-7, with 7 bases that match TRBD2. The CDR3 has 14 amino acids. Trimming at V came to 6 bases and at J to 2 bases, leaving 7 bases not matched to a gene. Germline CDR1 is SGHTA and CDR2 is FQGTGA. The CDR3 here is CASSKVAGAYEQYF. The CDR3 bases are TGTGCCAGCAGTAAGGTAGCGGGTGCCTACGAGCAGTACTTC.